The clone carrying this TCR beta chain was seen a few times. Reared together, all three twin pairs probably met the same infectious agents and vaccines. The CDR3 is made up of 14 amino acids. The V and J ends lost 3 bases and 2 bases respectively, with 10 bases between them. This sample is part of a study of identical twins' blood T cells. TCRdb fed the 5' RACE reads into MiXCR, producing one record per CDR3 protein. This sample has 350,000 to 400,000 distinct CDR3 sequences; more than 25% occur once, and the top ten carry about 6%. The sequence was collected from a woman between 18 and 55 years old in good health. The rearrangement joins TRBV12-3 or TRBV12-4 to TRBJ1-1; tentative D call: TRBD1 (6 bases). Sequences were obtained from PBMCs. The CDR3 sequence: CASSLQGTNTEAFF. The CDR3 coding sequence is TGTGCCAGCAGTTTGCAGGGGACAAACACTGAAGCTTTCTTT.